These 5 T cell receptor beta chains came from one sample sequenced in a study of blood T cells in healthy people across ages. Then a second PCR, running about 6 to 12 cycles, was carried out with a sample-barcoded 5' primer and a J-beta primer mix. TCRdb redid the calling of the 5' RACE reads with MiXCR, one entry per CDR3 protein. The sample lists about 940,000 distinct CDR3 sequences; around 48% were seen once. The sequencing input was blood. These receptors were collected from a man aged 25 to 40 in good health.

As to this clonotype: The junction departs from the called germline gene at one end, perhaps through a read error. V gene TRBV6-2 or TRBV6-3 combines with J gene TRBJ2-7; possibly TRBD2 for D (5 bases). CDR3 size: 14 residues. Germline CDR1 is MNHEY and CDR2 is SVGEGT. CDR3: CASSYSDLRYERYF. DNA for the CDR3: TGTGCCAGCAGTTACTCGGACTTACGCTACGAGCGGTACTTC.

This clonotype was observed at least ten times. The chain employs TRBV20-1 and TRBJ2-1; 8 nucleotides align to TRBD2. The length of the CDR3 is 15 residues. Germline lookup yields CDR1 DFQATT and CDR2 SNEGSKA (reference sequence). The J segment lost 0 bases and the V segment lost 6 bases, leaving 7 bases of the junction unmatched. The CDR3 is CSALKRESSYNEQFF. The CDR3 region has the DNA TGCAGTGCCCTCAAGCGGGAGAGCTCCTACAATGAGCAGTTCTTC.

The V call is TRBV6-2 or TRBV6-3, the J call TRBJ2-7; TRBD1 aligns across 9 bases. The DNA end favors TRBJ2-5, so the J call may be wrong. The CDR3 spans 17 residues. Germline values: CDR1 MNHEY, CDR2 SVGEGT. The CDR3 DNA reads as TGTGCCAGCAGAAAGGCCCCCGGACAGGGGAATGGCGAGACCCAGTACTTC. Translating gives CASRKAPGQGNGETQYF.

This clonotype has a count of ten or more. The rearrangement joins TRBV5-1 to TRBJ2-3; 10 bases line up with TRBD1. Germline V lookup: CDR1 SGHRS, CDR2 YFSETQ. There are 15 residues in the CDR3. V shed 4 bases and J 1 base; nucleotides not matched to a gene: 3. Written as DNA, the CDR3 is TGCGCCAGCAGCCCAGGACAGGGGGGCACAGATACGCAGTATTTT. Its translation is CASSPGQGGTDTQYF. The full variable domain, rest sourced from reference TRBV5-1 and TRBJ2-3, is KAGVTQTPRYLIKTRGQQVTLSCSPISGHRSVSWYQQTPGQGLQFLFEYFSETQRNKGNFPGRFSGRQFSNSRSEMNVSTLELGDSALYLCASSPGQGGTDTQYFGPGTRLTVL.

Only one count was recorded for this clonotype. V gene TRBV7-8 combines with J gene TRBJ2-7; TRBD2 is a possible D gene (6 bases). The germline V gene encodes CDR1 SGHVS and CDR2 FQNEAQ. V was cut by 5 bases and J by 3 bases, with 11 bases left in between. This CDR3 is built from 13 residues. CDR3 region: CASSPRTNYEQYF. The CDR3 DNA reads TGTGCCAGCAGCCCACGGACTAACTACGAGCAGTACTTC.